Each of the 15 T cell receptor beta chains below was sequenced from the same sample in a study of T cells in Graves' hyperthyroidism and ophthalmopathy. There were TCR beta CDR3 regions amplified from RNA transcripts. First-round RT-PCR with HTBI primers amplified the TCR CDR3 region. TCRdb used MiXCR to reprocess the multiplex PCR reads, holding one entry per CDR3 protein. In the table there are 300,000 to 400,000 distinct CDR3 sequences, approximately 18% of which are singletons. Material: blood. The receptors here all came from a woman between 45 and 60 years old with Graves' hyperthyroidism.

Points on this clonotype: One end of the junction is discordant with germline, which a read error may explain. This chain joins TRBV6-1 and TRBJ2-7; weak D call: TRBD2 (6 bases). This CDR3 contains 15 residues. CDR1 is MNHNS, CDR2 SASEGT, per germline. The CDR3 DNA reads as TGTGCCATCAGTGAGTCCAGTCGGGGGTTGGGAGAGCAGTACTTC. Translation gives CAISESSRGLGEQYF.

This clonotype was seen ten or more times. This chain uses TRBV27 with TRBJ2-7; 9 bases align to TRBD2. Germline loops: CDR1 MNHEY, CDR2 SMNVEV (reference sequence). CDR3 length: 16 amino acids. V shed 5 bases and J 1 base; nucleotides not matched to a gene: 9. The CDR3 region has the DNA TGTGCCAGCAGTCCGCAACTAGCGGGCACATCCTACGAGCAGTACTTC. Its protein product is CASSPQLAGTSYEQYF.

This clonotype was detected a few times. The genes are TRBV4-1 and TRBJ1-1; the match to TRBD1 covers 7 bases. The V gene end was trimmed by 1 base and the J gene end by 1 base; junction bases not matched to a gene: 6. In germline, CDR1 is MGHRA, CDR2 YSYEKL. The CDR3 consists of 16 residues. The chain's CDR3 is CASSQAPQGTNTEAFF. DNA for the CDR3: TGCGCCAGCAGCCAAGCCCCACAGGGGACGAACACTGAAGCTTTCTTT.

This clonotype was seen a few times. The J gene is TRBJ2-1, the V gene TRBV7-3; the match to TRBD2 covers 11 bases. The trim removed 0 bases at V and 14 bases at J, leaving 9 bases unmatched. CDR1 is SGHTA and CDR2 is FQGTGA in the germline V gene. The CDR3 is made up of 15 amino acids. CDR3 in DNA: TGTGCCAGCAGCTTAACGTCGGTAGCGGGGGGGCCGGAGTTCTTC. This translates into CASSLTSVAGGPEFF.

This chain connects TRBV27 to TRBJ1-1, with no clear D. Germline loops: CDR1 MNHEY, CDR2 SMNVEV (reference sequence). V was shortened by 3 bases and J by 11 bases, with 16 bases between the two germline ends. The CDR3 spans 13 residues. The CDR3 is CASSFISGVSAFF. Written as DNA, the CDR3 is TGTGCCAGCAGTTTCATCAGCGGGGTTAGCGCTTTCTTT.

In this sample, this clonotype turned up a few times. V gene TRBV6-1 combines with J gene TRBJ1-2, with D perhaps matching TRBD1 (6 bases). The V end lost 5 bases, the J end lost 5 bases, and 18 bases lay between the germline ends. Germline assignment: CDR1 MNHNS and CDR2 SASEGT. The CDR3 extends over 15 amino acids. CDR3 sequence: CASSSMRQAGYGYTF. DNA of the CDR3: TGTGCCAGCAGTTCCATGCGACAGGCGGGGTATGGCTACACCTTC.

This clonotype came up a few times. V is TRBV15 and J is TRBJ2-5; D is undetermined. The germline CDR1 and CDR2 sequences are LNHNV and YYDKDF (reference sequence). With 3 bases removed from V and 5 bases from J, the gap between germline ends came to 7 bases. The length of the CDR3 is 12 residues. This CDR3 reads CATSSLRETQYF. CDR3 in DNA: TGTGCCACCAGCAGCTTAAGGGAGACCCAGTACTTC.

This clonotype was seen at least ten times. V usage is TRBV20-1 and J usage is TRBJ2-3; D is perhaps TRBD1 (6 bases). This CDR3 contains 14 residues. CDR1 and CDR2 (germline): DFQATT, SNEGSKA (reference sequence). Trimming removed 6 bases from V and 5 bases from J, with 18 bases in between. The CDR3 protein is CSALRQASKDTQYF. CDR3 DNA: TGCAGTGCCTTGAGACAGGCTTCAAAAGATACGCAGTATTTT.

This clonotype appeared once. Given a much more abundant clone one base away, this may be a read error. The chain employs TRBV6-1 and TRBJ2-1; possibly TRBD2 for D (6 bases). The CDR3 extends over 15 amino acids. Looked up from germline, CDR1 is MNHNS and CDR2 is SASEGT. V was clipped by 2 bases and J by 9 bases, with 17 bases between them. CDR3 nucleotide sequence: TGTGCCAGCAGTGAACTAGCGTGGGGGACTGGTGAGCAGTTCTTC. This sequence encodes CASSELAWGTGEQFF.

This clonotype was seen at least ten times. The genes are TRBV6-2 or TRBV6-3 and TRBJ1-2, with D uncertain. The CDR3 runs to 14 residues. Trimming cost V 1 base and J 4 bases, with 10 bases left between them. CDR1 is MNHEY and CDR2 is SVGEGT in the germline V gene. Here the CDR3 reads CASSYLASSYGYTF. The CDR3 nucleotides read TGTGCCAGCAGTTACTTGGCCAGTTCCTATGGCTACACCTTC.

This clonotype was detected ten times or more. The V and J genes are TRBV20-1 and TRBJ2-7, with 13 bases matching TRBD2. The CDR3 has 17 residues. CDR1 is DFQATT, CDR2 SNEGSKA, per germline (reference sequence). Unmatched junction bases numbered 8, after V lost 0 bases and J lost 3 bases. The CDR3 region has the DNA TGCAGTGCTAGAGATACTAGCGGGAGGGCCATTAGCTACGAGCAGTACTTC. This codes for CSARDTSGRAISYEQYF.

This clonotype was observed many times. The rearrangement uses TRBV20-1 and TRBJ2-7; 12 bases are shared with TRBD1. With 5 bases clipped from V and 6 bases from J, the junction kept 11 bases outside the gene matches. Germline V gene lookup returns CDR1 DFQATT and CDR2 SNEGSKA (reference sequence). There are 15 residues in the CDR3. The CDR3: CSAPGSGTGGFEQYF. CDR3 bases: TGCAGTGCTCCAGGCTCCGGGACAGGGGGCTTCGAGCAGTACTTC.

A note on this clonotype: At one end the junction does not follow the germline gene, possibly because of a read error. This chain joins TRBV29-1 and TRBJ2-1; unclear D gene. The CDR3 has 10 residues. Germline V gene lookup returns CDR1 SQVTM and CDR2 ANQGSEA. The CDR3 spells CGVPAGEQFF. CDR3 bases: TGCGGCGTCCCAGCCGGTGAGCAGTTCTTC.

In this sample, this clonotype turned up many times. CDR3 in amino acids: CASSPRDRVEKLFF. Written as DNA, the CDR3 is TGTGCCAGCTCACCCCGGGACAGGGTCGAAAAACTGTTTTTT. This rearrangement joins TRBV18 to TRBJ1-4; the match to TRBD1 covers 9 bases. The CDR3 is 14 residues long. The J segment lost 8 bases and the V segment lost 3 bases, leaving 4 bases of the junction unmatched. Germline V gene sequence: CDR1 KGHSH, CDR2 LQKENI.

The rearrangement links TRBV6-1 to TRBJ2-7; possible D gene TRBD1, 8 bases. This CDR3 is built from 16 residues. Germline CDR1 reads MNHNS; CDR2 reads SASEGT. V was trimmed by 7 bases and J by 6 bases, leaving 25 bases between them. The CDR3 is CASKDAEGGTGGEQYF. The CDR3 bases are TGTGCCAGCAAGGATGCCGAGGGAGGGACAGGAGGCGAGCAGTACTTC.